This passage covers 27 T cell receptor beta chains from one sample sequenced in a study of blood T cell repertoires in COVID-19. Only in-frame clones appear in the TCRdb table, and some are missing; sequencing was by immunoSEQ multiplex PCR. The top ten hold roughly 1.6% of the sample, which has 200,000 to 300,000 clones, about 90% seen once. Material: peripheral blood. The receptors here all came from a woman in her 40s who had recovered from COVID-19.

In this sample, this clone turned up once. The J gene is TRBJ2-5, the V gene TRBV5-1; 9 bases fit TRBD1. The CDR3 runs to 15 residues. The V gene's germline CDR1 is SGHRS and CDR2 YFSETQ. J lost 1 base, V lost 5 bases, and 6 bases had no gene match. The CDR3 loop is CASSRGTGSQETQYF. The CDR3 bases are TGCGCCAGCAGTCGTGGGACAGGGAGCCAAGAGACCCAGTACTTC.

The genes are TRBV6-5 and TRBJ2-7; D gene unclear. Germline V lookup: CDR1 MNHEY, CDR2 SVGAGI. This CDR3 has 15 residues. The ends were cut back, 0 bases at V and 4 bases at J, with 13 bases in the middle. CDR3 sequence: CASSYSLKRPYEQYF. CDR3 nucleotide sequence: TGTGCCAGCAGTTACTCGCTCAAGAGGCCTTACGAGCAGTACTTC.

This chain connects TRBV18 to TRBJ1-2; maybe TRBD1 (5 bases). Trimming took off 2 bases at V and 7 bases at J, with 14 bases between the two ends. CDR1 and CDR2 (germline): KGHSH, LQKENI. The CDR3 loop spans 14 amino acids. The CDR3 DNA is TGTGCCAGCTCACCATCGGCCAGGGCAGGTGGCTACACCTTC. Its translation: CASSPSARAGGYTF.

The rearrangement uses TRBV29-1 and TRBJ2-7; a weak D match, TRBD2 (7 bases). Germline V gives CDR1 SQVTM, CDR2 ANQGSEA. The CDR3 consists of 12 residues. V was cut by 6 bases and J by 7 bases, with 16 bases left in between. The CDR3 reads CSVAGHREEQYF. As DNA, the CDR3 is TGCAGCGTAGCGGGACATCGGGAAGAGCAGTACTTC.

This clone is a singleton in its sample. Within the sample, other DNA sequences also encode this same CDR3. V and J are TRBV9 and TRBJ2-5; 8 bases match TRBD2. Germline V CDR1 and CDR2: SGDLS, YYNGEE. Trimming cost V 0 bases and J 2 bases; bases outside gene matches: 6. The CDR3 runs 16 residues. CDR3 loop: CASSVAASGGQETQYF. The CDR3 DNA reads TGTGCCAGCAGCGTAGCGGCCAGCGGGGGACAAGAGACCCAGTACTTC.

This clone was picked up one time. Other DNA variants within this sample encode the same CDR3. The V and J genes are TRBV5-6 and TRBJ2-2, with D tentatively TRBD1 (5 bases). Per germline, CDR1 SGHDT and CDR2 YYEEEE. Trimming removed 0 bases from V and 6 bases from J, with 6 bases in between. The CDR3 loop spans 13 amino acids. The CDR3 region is CASSLGGPGELFF. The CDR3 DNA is TGTGCCAGCAGCTTGGGGGGCCCCGGGGAGCTGTTTTTT.

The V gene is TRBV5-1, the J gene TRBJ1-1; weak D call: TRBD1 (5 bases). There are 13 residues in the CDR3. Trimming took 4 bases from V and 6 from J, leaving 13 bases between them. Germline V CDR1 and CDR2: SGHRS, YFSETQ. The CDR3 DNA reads TGCGCCAGCAGCCTCCAGACAGAGTCTGAAGCTTTCTTT. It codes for CASSLQTESEAFF.

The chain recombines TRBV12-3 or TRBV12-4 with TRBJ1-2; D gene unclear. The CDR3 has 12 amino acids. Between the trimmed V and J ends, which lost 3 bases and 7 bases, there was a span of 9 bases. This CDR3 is CASSFGQTGYTF. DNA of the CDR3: TGTGCCAGCAGTTTTGGGCAGACTGGCTACACCTTC.

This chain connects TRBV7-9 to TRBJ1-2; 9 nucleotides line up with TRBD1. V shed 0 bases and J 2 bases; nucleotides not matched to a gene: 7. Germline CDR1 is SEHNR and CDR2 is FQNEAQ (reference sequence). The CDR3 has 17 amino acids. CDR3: CASSLAGQGIYNYGYTF. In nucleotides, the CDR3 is TGTGCCAGCAGCTTAGCGGGACAGGGAATCTACAACTATGGCTACACCTTC.

The CDR3 loop reads CASSFNQGFSSGANVLTF. The CDR3 DNA sequence: TGTGCCAGCAGCTTTAATCAGGGATTTAGCTCTGGGGCCAACGTCCTGACTTTC. V is TRBV7-9 and J is TRBJ2-6, with D maybe TRBD1 (5 bases). The V and J ends lost 3 bases and 0 bases respectively, with 15 bases between them. Germline V gene lookup returns CDR1 SEHNR and CDR2 FQNEAQ (reference sequence). The CDR3 contains 18 residues. Combining the CDR3 with reference TRBV7-9 and TRBJ2-6 gives the whole variable domain DTGVSQNPRHKITKRGQNVTFRCDPISEHNRLYWYRQTLGQGPEFLTYFQNEAQLEKSRLLSDRFSAERPKGSFSTLEIQRTEQGDSAMYLCASSFNQGFSSGANVLTFGAGSRLTVL.

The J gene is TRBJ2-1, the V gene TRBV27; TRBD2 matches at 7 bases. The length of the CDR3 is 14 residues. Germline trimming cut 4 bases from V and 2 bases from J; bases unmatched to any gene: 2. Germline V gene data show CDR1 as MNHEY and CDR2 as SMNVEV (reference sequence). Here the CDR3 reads CASSSLAAYNEQFF. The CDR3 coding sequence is TGTGCCAGCAGTTCTCTAGCGGCCTACAATGAGCAGTTCTTC.

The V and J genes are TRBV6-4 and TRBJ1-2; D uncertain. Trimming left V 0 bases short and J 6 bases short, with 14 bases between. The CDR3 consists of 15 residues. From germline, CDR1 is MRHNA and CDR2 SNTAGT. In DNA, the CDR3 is TGTGCCAGCAGTGACTCGGCCGGGGTTGGTAATGGCTACACCTTC. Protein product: CASSDSAGVGNGYTF.

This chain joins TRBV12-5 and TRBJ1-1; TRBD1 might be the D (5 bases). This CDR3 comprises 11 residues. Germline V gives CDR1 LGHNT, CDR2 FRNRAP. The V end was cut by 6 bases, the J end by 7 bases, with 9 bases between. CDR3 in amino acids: CASGHDSEAFF. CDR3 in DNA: TGTGCTAGTGGACACGACAGTGAAGCTTTCTTT.

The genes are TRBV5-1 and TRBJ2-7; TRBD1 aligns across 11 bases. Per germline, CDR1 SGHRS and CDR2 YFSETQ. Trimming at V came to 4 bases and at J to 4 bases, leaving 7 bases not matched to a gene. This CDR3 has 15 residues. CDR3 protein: CASSRLGQGAYEQYF. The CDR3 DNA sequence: TGCGCCAGCAGCAGACTCGGACAGGGGGCTTACGAGCAGTACTTC.

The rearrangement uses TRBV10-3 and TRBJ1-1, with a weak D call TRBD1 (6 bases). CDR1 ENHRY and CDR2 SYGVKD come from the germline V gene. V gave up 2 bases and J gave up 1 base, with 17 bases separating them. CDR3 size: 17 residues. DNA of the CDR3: TGTGCCATCAGTGAGCCGGCGCGGGCGGGGGCGAACACTGAAGCTTTCTTT. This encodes CAISEPARAGANTEAFF.

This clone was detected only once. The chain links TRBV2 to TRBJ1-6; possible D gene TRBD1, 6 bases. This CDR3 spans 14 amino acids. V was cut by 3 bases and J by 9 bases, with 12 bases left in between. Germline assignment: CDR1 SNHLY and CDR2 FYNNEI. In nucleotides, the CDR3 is TGTGCCAGCAGTGAGTCTACAGGGCTTTCACCCCTCCACTTT. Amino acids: CASSESTGLSPLHF.

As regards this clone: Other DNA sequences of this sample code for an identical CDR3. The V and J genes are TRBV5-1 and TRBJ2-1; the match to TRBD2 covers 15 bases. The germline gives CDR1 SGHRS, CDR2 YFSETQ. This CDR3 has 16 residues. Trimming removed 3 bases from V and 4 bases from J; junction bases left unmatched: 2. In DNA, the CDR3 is TGCGCCAGCAGCTGGGGACTAGCGGGGGGTTACAATGAGCAGTTCTTC. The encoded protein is CASSWGLAGGYNEQFF.

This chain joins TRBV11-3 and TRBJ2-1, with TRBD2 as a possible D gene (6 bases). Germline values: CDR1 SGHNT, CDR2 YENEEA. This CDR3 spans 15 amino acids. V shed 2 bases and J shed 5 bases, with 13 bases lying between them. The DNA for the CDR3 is TGTGCCAGCAGCTTACATCCGTCGGGAGACAATGAGCAGTTCTTC. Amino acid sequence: CASSLHPSGDNEQFF. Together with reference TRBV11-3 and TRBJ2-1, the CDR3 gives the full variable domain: EAGVVQSPRYKIIEKKQPVAFWCNPISGHNTLYWYLQNLGQGPELLIRYENEEAVDDSQLPKDRFSAERLKGVDSTLKIQPAELGDSAVYLCASSLHPSGDNEQFFGPGTRLTVL.

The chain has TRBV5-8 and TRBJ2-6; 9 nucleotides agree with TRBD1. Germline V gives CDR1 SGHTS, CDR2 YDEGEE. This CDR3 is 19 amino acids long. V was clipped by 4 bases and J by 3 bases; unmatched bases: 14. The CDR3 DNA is TGTGCCAGCAGCCCCGACCGGGACAGGGAGATGGATGGGGCCAACGTCCTGACTTTC. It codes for CASSPDRDREMDGANVLTF.

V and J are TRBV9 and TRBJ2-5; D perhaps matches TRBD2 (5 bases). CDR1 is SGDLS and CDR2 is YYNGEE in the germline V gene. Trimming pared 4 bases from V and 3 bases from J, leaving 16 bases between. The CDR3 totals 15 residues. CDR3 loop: CASSPSGTQKETQYF. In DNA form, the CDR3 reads TGTGCCAGCAGCCCCAGCGGAACTCAGAAAGAGACCCAGTACTTC.

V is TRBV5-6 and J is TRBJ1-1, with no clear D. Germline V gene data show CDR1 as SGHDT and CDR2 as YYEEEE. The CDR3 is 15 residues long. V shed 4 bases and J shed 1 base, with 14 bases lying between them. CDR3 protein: CASSPTGMGNTEAFF. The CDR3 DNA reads TGTGCCAGCAGCCCCACGGGGATGGGGAACACTGAAGCTTTCTTT. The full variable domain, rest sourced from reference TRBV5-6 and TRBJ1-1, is DAGVTQSPTHLIKTRGQQVTLRCSPKSGHDTVSWYQQALGQGPQFIFQYYEEEERQRGNFPDRFSGHQFPNYSSELNVNALLLGDSALYLCASSPTGMGNTEAFFGQGTRLTVV.

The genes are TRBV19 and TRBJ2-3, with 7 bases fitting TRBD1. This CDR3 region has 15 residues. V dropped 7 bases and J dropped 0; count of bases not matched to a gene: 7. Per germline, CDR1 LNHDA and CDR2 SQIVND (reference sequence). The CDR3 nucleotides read TGTGCCAGTACCTCGACAGGGTTGAGCACAGATACGCAGTATTTT. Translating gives CASTSTGLSTDTQYF.

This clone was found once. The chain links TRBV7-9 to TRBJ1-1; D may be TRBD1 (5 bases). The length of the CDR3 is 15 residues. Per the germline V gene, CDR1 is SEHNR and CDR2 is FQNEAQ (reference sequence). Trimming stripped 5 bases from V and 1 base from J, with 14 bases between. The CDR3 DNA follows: TGTGCCAGCAGCCCCCGGGGGACGGAGAACACTGAAGCTTTCTTT. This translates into CASSPRGTENTEAFF.

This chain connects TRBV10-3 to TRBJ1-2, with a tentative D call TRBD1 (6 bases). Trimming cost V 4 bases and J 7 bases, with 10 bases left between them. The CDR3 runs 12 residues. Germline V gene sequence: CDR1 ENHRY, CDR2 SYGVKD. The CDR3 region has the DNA TGTGCCATCAGTGGGGGGCAGGCTGGCTACACCTTC. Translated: CAISGGQAGYTF.

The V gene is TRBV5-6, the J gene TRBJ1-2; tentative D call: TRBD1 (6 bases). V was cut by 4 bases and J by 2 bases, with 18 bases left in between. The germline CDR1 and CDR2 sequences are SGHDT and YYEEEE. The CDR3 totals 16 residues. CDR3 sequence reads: CASSPKRGRLNYGYTF. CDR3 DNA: TGTGCCAGCAGCCCCAAGCGGGGGCGCTTGAACTATGGCTACACCTTC. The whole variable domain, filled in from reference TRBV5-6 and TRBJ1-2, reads DAGVTQSPTHLIKTRGQQVTLRCSPKSGHDTVSWYQQALGQGPQFIFQYYEEEERQRGNFPDRFSGHQFPNYSSELNVNALLLGDSALYLCASSPKRGRLNYGYTFGSGTRLTVV.

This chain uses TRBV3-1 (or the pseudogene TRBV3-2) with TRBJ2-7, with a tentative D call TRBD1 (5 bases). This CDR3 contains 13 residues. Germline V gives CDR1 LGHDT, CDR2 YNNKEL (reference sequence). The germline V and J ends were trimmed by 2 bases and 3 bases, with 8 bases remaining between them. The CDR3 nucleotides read TGTGCCAGCAGCCAATCAGGGTTCTACGAGCAGTACTTC. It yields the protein CASSQSGFYEQYF.

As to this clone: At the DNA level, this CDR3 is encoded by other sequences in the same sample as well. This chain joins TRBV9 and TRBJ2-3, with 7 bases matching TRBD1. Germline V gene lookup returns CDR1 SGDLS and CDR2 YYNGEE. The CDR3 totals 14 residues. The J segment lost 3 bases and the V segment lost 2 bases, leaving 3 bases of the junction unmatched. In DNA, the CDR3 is TGTGCCAGCAGCGTGGGGACAGTTACAGATACGCAGTATTTT. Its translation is CASSVGTVTDTQYF.